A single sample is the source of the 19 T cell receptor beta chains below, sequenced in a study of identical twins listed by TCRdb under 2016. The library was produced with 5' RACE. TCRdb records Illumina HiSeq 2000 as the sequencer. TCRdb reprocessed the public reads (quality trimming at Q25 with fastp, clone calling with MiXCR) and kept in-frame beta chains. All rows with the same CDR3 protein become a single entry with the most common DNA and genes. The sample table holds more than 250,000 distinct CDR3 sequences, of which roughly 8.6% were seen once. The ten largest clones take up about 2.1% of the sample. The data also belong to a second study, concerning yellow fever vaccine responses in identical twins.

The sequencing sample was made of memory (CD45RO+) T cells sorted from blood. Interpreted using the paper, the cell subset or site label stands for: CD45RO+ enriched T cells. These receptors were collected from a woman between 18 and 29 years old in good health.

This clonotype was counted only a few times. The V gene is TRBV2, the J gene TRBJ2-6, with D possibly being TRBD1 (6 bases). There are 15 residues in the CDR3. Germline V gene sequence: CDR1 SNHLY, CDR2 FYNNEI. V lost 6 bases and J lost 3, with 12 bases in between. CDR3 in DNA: TGTGCCAGCAGGGGAAACAGGGTTGGGGCCAACGTCCTGACTTTC. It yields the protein CASRGNRVGANVLTF.

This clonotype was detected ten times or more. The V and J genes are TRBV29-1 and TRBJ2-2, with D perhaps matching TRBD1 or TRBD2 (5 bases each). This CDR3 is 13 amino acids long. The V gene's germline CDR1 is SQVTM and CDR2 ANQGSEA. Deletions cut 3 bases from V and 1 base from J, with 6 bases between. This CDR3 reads CSVEGRNTGELFF. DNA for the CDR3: TGCAGCGTTGAGGGACGGAACACCGGGGAGCTGTTTTTT.

The CDR3 reads CASRTDSQHSPLHF. As DNA, the CDR3 is TGTGCCAGCAGGACAGATTCTCAACACTCACCCCTCCACTTT. The rearrangement uses TRBV2 and TRBJ1-6; a possible D gene is TRBD1 (5 bases). The V end was cut by 6 bases, the J end by 10 bases, with 16 bases between. Germline V gives CDR1 SNHLY, CDR2 FYNNEI. The CDR3 contains 14 residues.

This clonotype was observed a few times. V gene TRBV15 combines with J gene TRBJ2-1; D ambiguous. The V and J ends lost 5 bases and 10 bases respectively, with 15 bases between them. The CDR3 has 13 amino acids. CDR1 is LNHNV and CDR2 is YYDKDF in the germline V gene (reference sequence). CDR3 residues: CATSGAVSREQFF. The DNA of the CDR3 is TGTGCCACCAGCGGAGCAGTAAGTCGGGAGCAGTTCTTC.

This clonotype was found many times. The CDR3 DNA sequence: TGTGCCAGCAGTGAATCCCCCACCGGGGAGCTGTTTTTT. Its protein is CASSESPTGELFF. The V call is TRBV6-4, the J call TRBJ2-2, with D unresolved. In germline, CDR1 is MRHNA, CDR2 SNTAGT. The CDR3 runs 13 residues. V was clipped by 3 bases and J by 4 bases, with 6 bases between them.

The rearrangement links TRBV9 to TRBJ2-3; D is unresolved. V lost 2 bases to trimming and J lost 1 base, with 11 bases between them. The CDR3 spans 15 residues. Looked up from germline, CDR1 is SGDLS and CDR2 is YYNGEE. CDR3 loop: CASSVSRWGTDTQYF. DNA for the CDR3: TGTGCCAGCAGCGTCTCCCGGTGGGGCACAGATACGCAGTATTTT.

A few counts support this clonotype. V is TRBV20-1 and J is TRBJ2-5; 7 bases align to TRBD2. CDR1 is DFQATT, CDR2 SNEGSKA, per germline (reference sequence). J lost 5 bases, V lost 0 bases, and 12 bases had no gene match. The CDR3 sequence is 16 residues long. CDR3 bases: TGCAGTGCTAGAGAGGGGCGCGGGGGAAGAAGGGAGACCCAGTACTTC. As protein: CSAREGRGGRRETQYF.

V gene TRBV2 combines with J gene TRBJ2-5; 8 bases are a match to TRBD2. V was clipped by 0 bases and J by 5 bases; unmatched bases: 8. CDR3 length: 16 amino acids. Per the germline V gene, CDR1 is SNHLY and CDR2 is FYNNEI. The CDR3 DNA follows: TGTGCCAGCAGTGAAGCCCAGCGGGAGTGGCGCGAGACCCAGTACTTC. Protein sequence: CASSEAQREWRETQYF.

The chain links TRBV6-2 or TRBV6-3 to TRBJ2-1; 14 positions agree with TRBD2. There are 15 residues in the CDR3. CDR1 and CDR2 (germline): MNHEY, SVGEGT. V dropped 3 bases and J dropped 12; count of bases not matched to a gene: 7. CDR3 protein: CASSYRTSGRLRQFF. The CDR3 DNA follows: TGTGCCAGCAGTTATAGGACTAGCGGGAGGTTGAGGCAGTTCTTC.

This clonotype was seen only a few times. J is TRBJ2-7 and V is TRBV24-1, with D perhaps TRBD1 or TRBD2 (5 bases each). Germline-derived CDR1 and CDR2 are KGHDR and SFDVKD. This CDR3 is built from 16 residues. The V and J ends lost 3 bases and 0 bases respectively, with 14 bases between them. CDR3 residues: CATSDARTGTSYEQYF. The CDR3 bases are TGTGCCACCAGTGATGCCCGCACCGGGACCTCCTACGAGCAGTACTTC.

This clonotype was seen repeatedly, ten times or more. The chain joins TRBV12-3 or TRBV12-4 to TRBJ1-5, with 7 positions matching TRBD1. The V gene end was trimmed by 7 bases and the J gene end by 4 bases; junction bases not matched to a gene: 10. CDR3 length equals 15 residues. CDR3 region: CASTQGGDKNQPQHF. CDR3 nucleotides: TGTGCCAGCACTCAGGGGGGAGACAAGAATCAGCCCCAGCATTTT.

CDR3 nucleotides: TGTGCCAGCTCAAGTAGCGGTAATTCACCCCTCCACTTT. Protein sequence: CASSSSGNSPLHF. This chain links TRBV18 with TRBJ1-6; D call uncertain. The CDR3 has 13 residues. Germline values: CDR1 KGHSH, CDR2 LQKENI. Trimming removed 5 bases from V and 6 bases from J, with 8 bases in between.

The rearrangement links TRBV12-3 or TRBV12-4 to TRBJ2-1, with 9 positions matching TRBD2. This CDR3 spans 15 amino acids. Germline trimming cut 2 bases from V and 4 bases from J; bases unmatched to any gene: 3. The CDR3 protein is CASSLLAGSYNEQFF. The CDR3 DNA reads TGTGCCAGCAGTTTACTAGCGGGGTCTTACAATGAGCAGTTCTTC.

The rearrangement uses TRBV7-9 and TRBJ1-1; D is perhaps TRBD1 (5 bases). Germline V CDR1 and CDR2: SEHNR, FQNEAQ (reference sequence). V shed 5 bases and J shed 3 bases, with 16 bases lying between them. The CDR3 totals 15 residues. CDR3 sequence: CASSNQDTGHTEAFF. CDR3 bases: TGTGCCAGCAGCAACCAGGATACGGGGCACACTGAAGCTTTCTTT.

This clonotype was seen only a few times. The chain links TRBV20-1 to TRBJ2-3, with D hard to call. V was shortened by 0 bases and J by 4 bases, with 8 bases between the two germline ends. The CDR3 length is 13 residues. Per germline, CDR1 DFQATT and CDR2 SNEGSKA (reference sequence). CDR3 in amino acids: CSARDQASDTQYF. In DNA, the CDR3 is TGCAGTGCTAGAGATCAGGCATCAGATACGCAGTATTTT.

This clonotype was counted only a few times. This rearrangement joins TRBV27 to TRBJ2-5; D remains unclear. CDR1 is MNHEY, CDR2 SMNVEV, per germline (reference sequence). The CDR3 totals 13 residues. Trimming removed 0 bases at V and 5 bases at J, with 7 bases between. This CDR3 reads CASSLSSRETQYF. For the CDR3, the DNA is TGTGCCAGCAGTTTATCGAGCAGGGAGACCCAGTACTTC.

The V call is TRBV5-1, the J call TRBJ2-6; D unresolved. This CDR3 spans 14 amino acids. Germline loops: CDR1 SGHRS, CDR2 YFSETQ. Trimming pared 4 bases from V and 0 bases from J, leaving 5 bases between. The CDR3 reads CASSGDSGANVLTF. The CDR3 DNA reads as TGCGCCAGCAGCGGAGACTCTGGGGCCAACGTCCTGACTTTC. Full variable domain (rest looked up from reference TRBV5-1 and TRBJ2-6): KAGVTQTPRYLIKTRGQQVTLSCSPISGHRSVSWYQQTPGQGLQFLFEYFSETQRNKGNFPGRFSGRQFSNSRSEMNVSTLELGDSALYLCASSGDSGANVLTFGAGSRLTVL.

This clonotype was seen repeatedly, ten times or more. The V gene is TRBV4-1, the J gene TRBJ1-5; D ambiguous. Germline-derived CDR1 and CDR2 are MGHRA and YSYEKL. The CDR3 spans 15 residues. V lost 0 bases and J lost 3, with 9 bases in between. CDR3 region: CASSQERMPNQPQHF. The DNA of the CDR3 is TGCGCCAGCAGCCAAGAAAGGATGCCCAATCAGCCCCAGCATTTT.

In DNA, the CDR3 is TGTGCCAGCAGCTTAGTGGAGGGCACCGGGGAGCTGTTTTTT. Amino acids: CASSLVEGTGELFF. The chain uses TRBV7-7 and TRBJ2-2, with D possibly matching TRBD2 (6 bases). Germline V lookup: CDR1 SSHAT, CDR2 FNYEAQ (reference sequence). The ends were cut back, 1 base at V and 4 bases at J, with 7 bases in the middle. CDR3 length: 14 amino acids.